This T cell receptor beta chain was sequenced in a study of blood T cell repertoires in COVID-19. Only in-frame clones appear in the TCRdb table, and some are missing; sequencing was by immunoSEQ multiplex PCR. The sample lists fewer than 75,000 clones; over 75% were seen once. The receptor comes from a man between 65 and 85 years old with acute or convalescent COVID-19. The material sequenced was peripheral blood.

This chain's CDR3 is CASSLDFRILSYNEQFF. The CDR3 nucleotides read TGTGCCAGCAGCTTGGATTTCAGGATCCTCTCCTACAATGAGCAGTTCTTC. This chain connects TRBV5-5 to TRBJ2-1, with unresolved D. Trimming removed 0 bases from V and 0 bases from J, with 13 bases in between. In germline, CDR1 is SGHKS, CDR2 YYEKEE (reference sequence). The CDR3 loop spans 17 amino acids. The full variable domain, in which reference TRBV5-5 and TRBJ2-1 provide the parts outside the CDR3, is DAGVTQSPTHLIKTRGQQVTLRCSPISGHKSVSWYQQVLGQGPQFIFQYYEKEERGRGNFPDRFSARQFPNYSSELNVNALLLGDSALYLCASSLDFRILSYNEQFFGPGTRLTVL.